These 20 T cell receptor beta chains were sequenced from one sample in a study of response to subunit inactivated influenza vaccine listed by TCRdb under 2018. The library was produced with RT-PCR. The instrument was an Illumina HiSeq 2500. The public reads were reprocessed in TCRdb via fastp at Q25 and MiXCR, keeping in-frame beta chains. Every CDR3 protein is listed once, alongside the most common genes and DNA of its rows. For this sample there are fewer than 800,000 distinct CDR3 sequences; 15% to 19% appear just once. The top ten constitute 11% of the sample. Sequenced material: PBMCs from blood, taken 12 days after vaccination. These receptors all stem from a man aged 45-65 years who received an inactivated influenza vaccine. Donor details come from another sample of the same person, matched by shared clones.

The chain carries TRBV20-1 and TRBJ1-2; D might be TRBD1 (5 bases). Trimming removed 3 bases at V and 5 bases at J, with 19 bases between. This CDR3 comprises 15 residues. Germline V lookup: CDR1 DFQATT, CDR2 SNEGSKA (reference sequence). The CDR3 is CSARGDPGPSYGYTF. CDR3 DNA sequence: TGCAGTGCTAGGGGGGACCCTGGACCCTCTTATGGCTACACCTTC.

This chain connects TRBV12-3 or TRBV12-4 to TRBJ1-5, with D unresolved. Trimming pared 5 bases from V and 0 bases from J, leaving 11 bases between. The CDR3 extends over 15 amino acids. In DNA form, the CDR3 reads TGTGCCAGCAGTCAAAGACATCTTAGCAATCAGCCCCAGCATTTT. This gives the protein CASSQRHLSNQPQHF.

This clonotype was found a few times. The J gene is TRBJ2-2, the V gene TRBV6-5; no reliable D call. There are 16 residues in the CDR3. Deletions cut 2 bases from V and 4 bases from J, with 14 bases between. The V gene's germline CDR1 is MNHEY and CDR2 SVGAGI. CDR3 nucleotide sequence: TGTGCCAGCAGTTACGGGCAGCCGATATTCACCGGGGAGCTGTTTTTT. Protein product: CASSYGQPIFTGELFF.

In its sample, this clonotype was seen a few times. An end of the junction does not agree with germline; a read error may underlie this. The chain is built from TRBV28 and TRBJ2-7; TRBD2 matches 11 bases. From germline, CDR1 is MDHEN and CDR2 SYDVKM. The CDR3 length is 13 residues. The CDR3, as DNA: TGTGCCAGCAGTTTCCAGACTAGCGGGGCAAAATTTTTC. Its translation is CASSFQTSGAKFF.

The chain joins TRBV6-1 to TRBJ1-6; a possible D gene is TRBD1 (5 bases). Germline values: CDR1 MNHNS, CDR2 SASEGT. V lost 6 bases and J 6 bases, leaving 15 bases between the germline ends. The CDR3 is made up of 15 amino acids. CDR3 in amino acids: CASRPAGSSNSPLHF. The CDR3 DNA is TGTGCCAGCAGGCCCGCAGGGTCTAGTAATTCACCCCTCCACTTT.

This clonotype came up many times. This sequence joins TRBV4-2 and TRBJ2-3; 8 bases map to TRBD2. From germline, CDR1 is LGHNA and CDR2 YNFKEQ. The CDR3 runs 16 residues. V was clipped by 8 bases and J by 2 bases; unmatched bases: 12. The CDR3 spells CASLEGLGNLTDTQYF. The CDR3 nucleotides are TGTGCCAGCCTAGAGGGACTAGGGAACCTCACAGATACGCAGTATTTT.

This clonotype was seen more than once but under ten times. The V and J genes are TRBV7-2 and TRBJ2-2; D gene ambiguous. With 7 bases removed from V and 8 bases from J, the gap between germline ends came to 17 bases. CDR1 and CDR2 (germline): SGHTA, FQGNSA. The CDR3 contains 14 residues. CDR3 sequence: CASTRAFSTGELFF. The CDR3 DNA reads TGTGCCAGCACCCGGGCCTTCTCAACAGGGGAGCTGTTTTTT.

The chain links TRBV11-3 to TRBJ2-3, with 12 bases matching TRBD2. CDR3 length: 17 residues. CDR1 and CDR2 (germline): SGHNT, YENEEA. V shed 5 bases, J shed 0 bases, and the junction held 6 bases outside the gene matches. CDR3 nucleotide sequence: TGTGCCAGCAGCCCTGGACTAGCGGGATCTAGCACAGATACGCAGTATTTT. Translated: CASSPGLAGSSTDTQYF.

This clonotype showed up many times. The chain is built from TRBV5-1 and TRBJ2-1; D remains unclear. This CDR3 has 13 amino acids. Trimming left V 0 bases short and J 5 bases short, with 6 bases between. CDR1 and CDR2 from the germline V gene are SGHRS and YFSETQ. CDR3 coding DNA: TGCGCCAGCAGCTTGGCCCCCAACAATGAGCAGTTCTTC. Protein sequence: CASSLAPNNEQFF.

In its sample, this clonotype was seen a few times. CDR3 in amino acids: CASSLEAPWDGYTF. The CDR3 DNA reads TGTGCCAGCAGCTTGGAGGCACCCTGGGATGGCTACACCTTC. The V call is TRBV5-5, the J call TRBJ1-2; D gene ambiguous. Trimming removed 0 bases at V and 6 bases at J, with 12 bases between. This CDR3 has 14 residues. Germline values: CDR1 SGHKS, CDR2 YYEKEE (reference sequence). Complete variable domain (other parts from reference TRBV5-5 and TRBJ1-2): DAGVTQSPTHLIKTRGQQVTLRCSPISGHKSVSWYQQVLGQGPQFIFQYYEKEERGRGNFPDRFSARQFPNYSSELNVNALLLGDSALYLCASSLEAPWDGYTFGSGTRLTVV.

This clonotype was seen repeatedly, ten times or more. The chain joins TRBV11-2 to TRBJ2-1, with D possibly matching TRBD2 (5 bases). The CDR3 is made up of 15 amino acids. V lost 5 bases and J 6 bases, leaving 17 bases between the germline ends. Germline V gives CDR1 SGHAT, CDR2 FQNNGV. CDR3 protein: CASSQRVGVGNEQFF. Here the CDR3 DNA reads TGTGCCAGCAGCCAGAGGGTGGGAGTGGGCAATGAGCAGTTCTTC. Filled out from reference TRBV11-2 and TRBJ2-1, the complete variable domain reads EAGVAQSPRYKIIEKRQSVAFWCNPISGHATLYWYQQILGQGPKLLIQFQNNGVVDDSQLPKDRFSAERLKGVDSTLKIQPAKLEDSAVYLCASSQRVGVGNEQFFGPGTRLTVL.

This chain links TRBV5-1 with TRBJ2-3, with 8 bases identical to TRBD1. The germline CDR1 and CDR2 sequences are SGHRS and YFSETQ. This CDR3 region has 16 residues. J was trimmed by 0 bases and V by 0 bases; bases with no gene match: 3. The CDR3 DNA is TGCGCCAGCAGCTTGGGCCGGGACAGGAGCACAGATACGCAGTATTTT. Encoded protein: CASSLGRDRSTDTQYF.

This clonotype came up a few times. This chain links TRBV5-1 with TRBJ2-7, with D maybe TRBD2 (6 bases). This CDR3 region has 12 residues. Germline CDR1 SGHRS, CDR2 YFSETQ. The germline V and J ends were trimmed by 6 bases and 6 bases, with 13 bases remaining between them. The CDR3 nucleotides read TGCGCCAGCAACCTCAACGGGGGCGAGCAGTACTTC. It codes for CASNLNGGEQYF.

This clonotype has only a few counts. V and J are TRBV3-1 and TRBJ2-2; 8 positions match TRBD1. The germline CDR1 and CDR2 sequences are LGHDT and YNNKEL (reference sequence). The trim removed 2 bases at V and 3 bases at J, leaving 5 bases unmatched. The CDR3 loop spans 16 amino acids. The CDR3 region has the DNA TGTGCCAGCAGCCAACTGGGACAGGTAGACACCGGGGAGCTGTTTTTT. Protein product: CASSQLGQVDTGELFF. The entire variable domain, with the rest obtained from reference TRBV3-1 and TRBJ2-2, is as follows: DTAVSQTPKYLVTQMGNDKSIKCEQNLGHDTMYWYKQDSKKFLKIMFSYNNKELIINETVPNRFSPKSPDKAHLNLHINSLELGDSAVYFCASSQLGQVDTGELFFGEGSRLTVL.

In this sample, this clonotype turned up a few times. The CDR3: CASRGWEKLFF. Written as DNA, the CDR3 is TGTGCCAGCAGGGGTTGGGAAAAACTGTTTTTT. The V and J genes are TRBV28 and TRBJ1-4; no definite D call. Trimming cost V 6 bases and J 8 bases, with 7 bases left between them. CDR1 is MDHEN, CDR2 SYDVKM, per germline. This CDR3 spans 11 amino acids.

This clonotype was seen ten or more times. The CDR3 protein is CSASRDTGNTIYF. The CDR3 nucleotides are TGCAGTGCTTCCCGGGACACTGGAAACACCATATATTTT. The chain is built from TRBV20-1 and TRBJ1-3; possible D gene TRBD1, 6 bases. V was pared by 5 bases and J by 2 bases, with 10 bases between. The CDR3 sequence is 13 residues long. The germline V gene encodes CDR1 DFQATT and CDR2 SNEGSKA (reference sequence).

This clonotype was detected ten times or more. This sequence joins TRBV7-2 and TRBJ2-2, with unresolved D. The CDR3 totals 15 residues. CDR1 and CDR2 from the germline V gene are SGHTA and FQGNSA. Trimming took 1 base from V and 0 from J, leaving 6 bases between them. CDR3 nucleotides: TGTGCCAGCAGCTTAGGGGCAGCGAACACCGGGGAGCTGTTTTTT. Translated: CASSLGAANTGELFF.

This clonotype was observed a handful of times. This chain joins TRBV18 and TRBJ2-7; D ambiguous. The CDR3 has 15 residues. The germline V gene has CDR1 KGHSH and CDR2 LQKENI. The V end was cut by 2 bases, the J end by 4 bases, with 15 bases between. CDR3 bases: TGTGCCAGCTCACCAGGTATTGGCGGCTTGTACGAGCAGTACTTC. Translating gives CASSPGIGGLYEQYF.

V is TRBV20-1 and J is TRBJ2-5; no firm D call. Between the trimmed V and J ends, which lost 3 bases and 3 bases, there was a span of 11 bases. The CDR3 is 13 amino acids. Germline CDR1 and CDR2: DFQATT and SNEGSKA (reference sequence). This CDR3 reads CSASRTTKETQYF. The CDR3 coding sequence is TGCAGTGCTAGTCGTACTACCAAAGAGACCCAGTACTTC.

This clonotype turned up a few times. CDR3 nucleotide sequence: TGCAGCGTTGGAGGACTTAATGAAAAACTGTTTTTT. This encodes CSVGGLNEKLFF. V gene TRBV29-1 combines with J gene TRBJ1-4; D not certain. The CDR3 has 12 amino acids. V was trimmed by 4 bases and J by 4 bases, leaving 7 bases between them. CDR1 is SQVTM, CDR2 ANQGSEA, per germline.